This section outlines one T cell receptor beta chain sequence together with its context. Its cognate antigen is unknown. Only in-frame clones appear in the TCRdb table, and some are missing; sequencing was by immunoSEQ multiplex PCR. The data contain around 80,000 clones, around nine tenths of them seen just once; the ten biggest clones take up roughly 0.2%. The data are from a study of OX40 agonist ivuxolimab in advanced cancers. Study context: Patients took ivuxolimab, an agonistic anti-OX40 (CD134) antibody. The study, taken as a whole, reports: Expanded clones belonging to CD8+ T cells outnumbered, on average, those of CD4+. Certain nonresponding patients likewise had low normalized T-cell clonal expansion.

Autoimmune disease history or systemic immunosuppression led to patients being barred. The CDR3 has 15 residues. In germline, CDR1 is SEHNR, CDR2 FQNEAQ (reference sequence). V gave up 5 bases and J gave up 7 bases; unmatched junction bases: 8. Source: CD4+ or CD8+ T cells sorted from blood, taken in a trial of the OX40 agonist ivuxolimab. The sequence came from an adult with an advanced solid tumor such as melanoma, head and neck, liver or kidney cancer. The rearrangement joins TRBV7-9 to TRBJ1-2; 12 nucleotides match TRBD1. The CDR3 reads CASSDRDRGPLGYTF. Here the CDR3 DNA reads TGTGCCAGCAGCGACCGGGACAGGGGGCCCCTTGGCTACACCTTC. The entire variable domain, with the rest obtained from reference TRBV7-9 and TRBJ1-2, is as follows: DTGVSQNPRHKITKRGQNVTFRCDPISEHNRLYWYRQTLGQGPEFLTYFQNEAQLEKSRLLSDRFSAERPKGSFSTLEIQRTEQGDSAMYLCASSDRDRGPLGYTFGSGTRLTVV.